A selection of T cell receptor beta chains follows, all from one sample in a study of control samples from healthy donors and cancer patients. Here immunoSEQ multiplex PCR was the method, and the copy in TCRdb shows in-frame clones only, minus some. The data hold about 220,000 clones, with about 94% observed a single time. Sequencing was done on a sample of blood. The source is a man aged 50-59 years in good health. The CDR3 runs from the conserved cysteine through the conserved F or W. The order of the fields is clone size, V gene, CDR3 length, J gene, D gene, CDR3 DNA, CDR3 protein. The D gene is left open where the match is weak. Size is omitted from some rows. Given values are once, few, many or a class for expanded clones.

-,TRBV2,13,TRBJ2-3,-,TGTGCCAGCACGTCGGGGGATCTCGGGCCGCAGTATTTT,CASTSGDLGPQYF
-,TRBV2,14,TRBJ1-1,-,TGTGCCAGCTGTTGGACCGAGTCCAACACTGAAGCTTTCTTT,CASCWTESNTEAFF
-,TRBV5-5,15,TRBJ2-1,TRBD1,TGTGCCAGCAGCCATCTAGGGGGCCCAGTGGGTGAGCAGTTCTTC,CASSHLGGPVGEQFF
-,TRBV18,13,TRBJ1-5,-,TGTGCCAGCTCACCAGATAAACAGGGGCCCCAGCATTTT,CASSPDKQGPQHF
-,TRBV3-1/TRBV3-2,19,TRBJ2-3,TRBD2,TGTGCCAGCAGCCAAGAGGCCCGGGAGGCGAAAGCTAGCACAGATACGCAGTATTTT,CASSQEAREAKASTDTQYF
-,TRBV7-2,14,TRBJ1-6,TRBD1,TGTGCCAGCAGCAGAGACAGGGACGGTTCACCCCTCCACTTT,CASSRDRDGSPLHF
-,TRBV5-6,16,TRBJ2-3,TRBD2,TGTGCCAGCAGCTCGTTCGGGACTAGCGGGGATCGGACGCAGTATTTT,CASSSFGTSGDRTQYF
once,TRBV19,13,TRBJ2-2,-,TGTGCCAGTATTAACAGGGTTCCCGGGGAGCTGTTTTTT,CASINRVPGELFF
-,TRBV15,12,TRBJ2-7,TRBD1,TGTGCCACCAGCGGTGACAGGGACGAGCAGTACTTC,CATSGDRDEQYF
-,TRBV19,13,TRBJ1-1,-,TGTGCCAGTAGTCCCCCGTGGGGCACTGAAGCTTTCTTT,CASSPPWGTEAFF
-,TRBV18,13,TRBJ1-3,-,TGTGCCAGCTCAGAGGGGGCTGGAAACACCATATATTTT,CASSEGAGNTIYF
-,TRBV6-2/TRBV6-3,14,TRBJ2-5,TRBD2,TGTGCCAGCAGTTGGACTAGCGGGGGTGAGACCCAGTACTTC,CASSWTSGGETQYF
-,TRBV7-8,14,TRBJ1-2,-,TGTGCCAGCAGCTTAGCGCAACAGGCTGGTGGCTACACCTTC,CASSLAQQAGGYTF
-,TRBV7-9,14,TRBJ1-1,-,TGTGCCACCCAGCTTACAGGGAGGGACACTGAAGCTTTCTTT,CATQLTGRDTEAFF
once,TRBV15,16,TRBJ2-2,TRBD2,TGTGCCACCAGCGGTTGGACTAGCGGGAACACCGGGGAGCTGTTTTTT,CATSGWTSGNTGELFF
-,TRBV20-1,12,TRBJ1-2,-,TGCAGTGCTAGTGGCGCAAACTATGGCTACACCTTC,CSASGANYGYTF
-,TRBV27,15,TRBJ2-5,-,TGTGCCAGCAGCCAAAACTGGGGGGGCCGGGAGACCCAGTACTTC,CASSQNWGGRETQYF
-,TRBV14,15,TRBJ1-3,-,TGTGCCAGCAGCCAAGATGGGGGATCTGGAAACACCATATATTTT,CASSQDGGSGNTIYF
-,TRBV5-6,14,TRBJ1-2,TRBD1,TGTGCCAGCAGCTGGGACAGGCCTAACTATGGCTACACCTTC,CASSWDRPNYGYTF
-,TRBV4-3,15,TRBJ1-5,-,TGCGCCAGCAGCCAAGAAGGAAGGGGCAATCAGCCCCAGCATTTT,CASSQEGRGNQPQHF
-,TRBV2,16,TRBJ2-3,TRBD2,TGTGCCAGCAGTGAAATGACTAGCGGGGGCACAGATACGCAGTATTTT,CASSEMTSGGTDTQYF
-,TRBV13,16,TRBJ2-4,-,TGTGCCAGCAGCTCGCGACAGGAAATAGCCAAAAACATTCAGTACTTC,CASSSRQEIAKNIQYF
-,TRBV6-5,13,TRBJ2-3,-,TGTGCCGATCCCCCACAAAGTTCCGATACGCAGTATTTT,CADPPQSSDTQYF
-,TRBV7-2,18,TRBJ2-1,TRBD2,TGTGCCAGCAGCTTAGCCCCCAGCGGGGGGGCCTTCTTACATGAGCAGTTCTTC,CASSLAPSGGAFLHEQFF